The next 2 T cell receptor beta chains were all read from a single sample in a study of control samples from healthy donors and cancer patients. Sequencing was performed with immunoSEQ multiplex PCR; in TCRdb, only in-frame clones are kept and a portion is missing. The table lists 90,000 to 110,000 clones, around 88% of them singletons. The sample comprised blood. These TCRs come from a woman aged 50 to 60 in good health.

The chain combines TRBV3-1 (or the pseudogene TRBV3-2) with TRBJ1-3; D is undetermined. Germline lookup yields CDR1 LGHDT and CDR2 YNNKEL (reference sequence). The CDR3 consists of 14 residues. The ends were cut back, 1 base at V and 0 bases at J, with 4 bases in the middle. DNA for the CDR3: TGTGCCAGCAGCCAAGGCTACTCTGGAAACACCATATATTTT. It encodes CASSQGYSGNTIYF.

This chain links TRBV19 with TRBJ1-1; the D gene is possibly TRBD1 (5 bases). This CDR3 has 15 amino acids. Germline V CDR1 and CDR2: LNHDA, SQIVND (reference sequence). Trimming cost V 5 bases and J 3 bases, with 16 bases left between them. CDR3 DNA: TGTGCCAGTAGTCGGGGCGGGGGGTACGACACTGAAGCTTTCTTT. Its translation is CASSRGGGYDTEAFF.